This note documents a single T cell receptor (beta chain) sequence. In the source study's methods: Counts of nucleated cells, estimated from reference gene primer amplification, were obtained. This table comes from immunoSEQ multiplex PCR, and its TCRdb copy is limited to in-frame clones, with some not included. Clone size and the V and J calls come from that table; the DNA yielded D and trimming. The sample holds under 250,000 clones, 92% seen once. The sample is drawn from a study of blood T cell repertoires in COVID-19. Study-wide background: Sites across the United States, Italy and Spain contributed samples from acute and convalescent COVID-19. T cells, B-cell-depleted T cells, or PBMCs provided the cDNA or gDNA that served as material.

Sample: peripheral blood. This receptor was obtained from a young man with acute or convalescent COVID-19.

The chain's CDR3 is CASSFYRVSEQYF. CDR3 nucleotide sequence: TGTGCCAGCAGCTTCTACAGGGTATCCGAGCAGTACTTC. V is TRBV7-9 and J is TRBJ2-7; D perhaps matches TRBD1 (6 bases). Per the germline V gene, CDR1 is SEHNR and CDR2 is FQNEAQ (reference sequence). V lost 3 bases, J lost 6 bases, and 12 bases lay in between. The CDR3 contains 13 residues.